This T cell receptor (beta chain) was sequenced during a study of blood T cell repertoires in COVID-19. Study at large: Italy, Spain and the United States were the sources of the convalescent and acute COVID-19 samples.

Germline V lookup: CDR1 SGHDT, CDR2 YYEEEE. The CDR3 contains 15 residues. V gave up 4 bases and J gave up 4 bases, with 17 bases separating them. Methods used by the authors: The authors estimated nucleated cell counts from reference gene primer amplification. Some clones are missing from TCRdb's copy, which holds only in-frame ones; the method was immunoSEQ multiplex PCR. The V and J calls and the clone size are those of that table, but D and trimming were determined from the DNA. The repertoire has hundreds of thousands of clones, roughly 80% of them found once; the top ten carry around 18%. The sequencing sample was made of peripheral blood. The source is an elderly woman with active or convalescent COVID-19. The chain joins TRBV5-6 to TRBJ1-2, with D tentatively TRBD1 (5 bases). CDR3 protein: CASSTGQGLVYGYTF. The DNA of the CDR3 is TGTGCCAGCAGCACCGGTCAGGGACTCGTCTATGGCTACACCTTC.